The 25 T cell receptor beta chains in this list originate from one sample, sequenced in a study of response to subunit inactivated influenza vaccine. TCRdb reprocessed the RT-PCR reads with MiXCR, giving one entry per CDR3 protein. The sample has over 650,000 distinct CDR3 sequences; under 20% are singletons. The sample here was PBMCs from blood, taken 5 days after vaccination. The source is a man in his fifties who received an inactivated influenza vaccine.

The genes are TRBV20-1 and TRBJ2-7; 10 nucleotides line up with TRBD2. J gave up 5 bases and V 6 bases, and 7 bases lay outside the gene matches. The CDR3 loop spans 13 amino acids. Germline assignment: CDR1 DFQATT and CDR2 SNEGSKA (reference sequence). This CDR3 reads CSAPPSGSNEQYF. For the CDR3, the DNA is TGCAGTGCGCCGCCTAGCGGGAGTAACGAGCAGTACTTC.

Turning to this clonotype: An end of the junction differs from the germline gene, which may be a read error. The chain recombines TRBV4-3 with TRBJ1-2; 7 bases are a match to TRBD1. CDR1 and CDR2 from the germline V gene are LGHNA and YSLEER. This CDR3 has 14 amino acids. The CDR3 bases are TGCGCCGGCAGCCGGCTCGGGACAGTGTATGGCTACACCTTC. Translated: CAGSRLGTVYGYTF.

The V call is TRBV3-1, the J call TRBJ2-3; TRBD2 matches at 14 bases. The trim removed 1 base at V and 9 bases at J, leaving 6 bases unmatched. The CDR3 is 16 amino acids. Germline lookup yields CDR1 LGHDT and CDR2 YNNKEL (reference sequence). The CDR3 protein is CASSQGAGLAGGTQYF. As DNA, the CDR3 is TGTGCCAGCAGCCAAGGGGCCGGACTAGCGGGAGGAACGCAGTATTTT.

The sample holds a few counts of this clonotype. This sequence joins TRBV27 and TRBJ2-1; 10 bases line up with TRBD2. V trimming: 0 bases; J trimming: 3 bases; junction bases outside the gene matches: 5. This CDR3 spans 17 amino acids. Germline V gene sequence: CDR1 MNHEY, CDR2 SMNVEV (reference sequence). CDR3 amino acids: CASSLSAGLADYNEQFF. The CDR3, as DNA: TGTGCCAGCAGTTTATCGGCCGGACTAGCGGACTACAATGAGCAGTTCTTC.

The V call is TRBV12-3 or TRBV12-4, the J call TRBJ2-5, with a weak D call TRBD2 (7 bases). The CDR3 loop spans 13 amino acids. V was trimmed by 5 bases and J by 5 bases, leaving 12 bases between them. CDR3 sequence (DNA): TGTGCCAGCAGTAGGGGGGGCTGGGAGACCCAGTACTTC. It specifies CASSRGGWETQYF.

The chain joins TRBV6-1 to TRBJ2-1, with 8 bases identical to TRBD1. Losses at the gene ends were 5 bases for V and 6 bases for J; bases not matched to a gene: 9. The germline CDR1 and CDR2 sequences are MNHNS and SASEGT. The length of the CDR3 is 15 residues. DNA of the CDR3: TGTGCCAGCAGTATCCAGGGGGCGGGCGGCAATGAGCAGTTCTTC. Its translation is CASSIQGAGGNEQFF.

This clonotype has at least ten counts. The chain joins TRBV4-2 to TRBJ2-3; perhaps TRBD2 as D (6 bases). With 2 bases removed from V and 9 bases from J, the gap between germline ends came to 24 bases. CDR1 and CDR2 (germline): LGHNA, YNFKEQ. The CDR3 runs to 17 residues. CDR3 sequence reads: CASSQPPVGGAAKTQYF. CDR3 nucleotides: TGTGCCAGCAGCCAACCCCCCGTGGGCGGGGCGGCCAAGACGCAGTATTTT.

The chain has TRBV2 and TRBJ2-3; 7 nucleotides match TRBD2. Germline V lookup: CDR1 SNHLY, CDR2 FYNNEI. V shed 6 bases and J 4 bases; nucleotides not matched to a gene: 13. CDR3 length: 16 amino acids. Written as DNA, the CDR3 is TGTGCCAGCAGCGGGAGCACTAGCGATTCCTCAGATACGCAGTATTTT. Its protein product is CASSGSTSDSSDTQYF. Using reference TRBV2 and TRBJ2-3 for the parts outside the CDR3, the full variable domain is EPEVTQTPSHQVTQMGQEVILRCVPISNHLYFYWYRQILGQKVEFLVSFYNNEISEKSEIFDDQFSVERPDGSNFTLKIRSTKLEDSAMYFCASSGSTSDSSDTQYFGPGTRLTVL.

The chain has TRBV7-6 and TRBJ2-7; 10 bases are a match to TRBD1. The CDR3 is 14 residues long. J was trimmed by 4 bases and V by 2 bases; bases with no gene match: 2. Germline V lookup: CDR1 SGHVS, CDR2 FNYEAQ. The CDR3 DNA sequence: TGTGCCAGCAGCTTAAGGGGACAGGGGTACGAGCAGTACTTC. As protein: CASSLRGQGYEQYF.

This clonotype was seen a handful of times. This chain links TRBV6-1 with TRBJ2-3, with 9 bases matching TRBD1. The CDR3 has 14 amino acids. Germline V gene lookup returns CDR1 MNHNS and CDR2 SASEGT. V trimming: 4 bases; J trimming: 4 bases; junction bases outside the gene matches: 3. CDR3 amino acids: CASSGQGVADTQYF. Written as DNA, the CDR3 is TGTGCCAGCAGTGGACAGGGGGTAGCAGATACGCAGTATTTT.

This clonotype was found many times. This chain joins TRBV9 and TRBJ2-1; the D is unclear. This CDR3 comprises 15 residues. Trimming left V 0 bases short and J 1 base short, with 8 bases between. In germline, CDR1 is SGDLS, CDR2 YYNGEE. The DNA of the CDR3 is TGTGCCAGCAGCGTAGTCCCAGGATCCTACAATGAGCAGTTCTTC. Its translation is CASSVVPGSYNEQFF.

The table lists this clonotype with a count of one. V is TRBV5-5 and J is TRBJ2-3; the match to TRBD2 covers 14 bases. This CDR3 region has 16 residues. J was trimmed by 8 bases and V by 4 bases; bases with no gene match: 9. The germline gives CDR1 SGHKS, CDR2 YYEKEE (reference sequence). As DNA, the CDR3 is TGTGCCAGCAGCATACCGGGACTAGCGGGAGTGGCTACGCAGTATTTT. This sequence encodes CASSIPGLAGVATQYF.

This clonotype has a count of ten or more. The V call is TRBV29-1, the J call TRBJ1-1; D is unresolved. Trimming left V 6 bases short and J 3 bases short, with 11 bases between. This CDR3 region has 12 residues. Germline CDR1 SQVTM, CDR2 ANQGSEA. Written as DNA, the CDR3 is TGCAGCGTAAAGGTCTTACACACTGAAGCTTTCTTT. Translating gives CSVKVLHTEAFF.

This clonotype appeared a few times. The rearrangement uses TRBV7-2 and TRBJ2-7; no reliable D call. The V gene lost 4 bases and the J gene lost 5 bases, with 12 bases spanning the gap. The CDR3 is made up of 13 amino acids. Germline loops: CDR1 SGHTA, CDR2 FQGNSA. CDR3 protein: CASSSPLWDEQYF. DNA of the CDR3: TGTGCCAGCAGCTCCCCCCTGTGGGACGAGCAGTACTTC.

The gene calls are TRBV7-2 and TRBJ2-1; the match to TRBD1 covers 7 bases. The CDR3 spans 15 residues. The trim removed 1 base at V and 8 bases at J, leaving 8 bases unmatched. Germline V gene sequence: CDR1 SGHTA, CDR2 FQGNSA. The DNA for the CDR3 is TGTGCCAGCAGCTTAGGACAGGGTGGGTTCGATGAGCAGTTCTTC. Its translation is CASSLGQGGFDEQFF.

This clonotype was found a few times. The genes are TRBV4-2 and TRBJ2-1; no reliable D call. Looked up from germline, CDR1 is LGHNA and CDR2 is YNFKEQ. CDR3 length equals 14 residues. V lost 4 bases and J 10 bases, leaving 17 bases between the germline ends. CDR3 sequence (DNA): TGTGCCAGCAGCCCCCGGCTCCTCGCCGTCGAGCAGTTCTTC. Encoded protein: CASSPRLLAVEQFF.

There are a few counts of this clonotype. The gene calls are TRBV12-3 or TRBV12-4 and TRBJ1-3, with D possibly TRBD1 on 5 matching bases. With 4 bases removed from V and 11 bases from J, the gap between germline ends came to 15 bases. CDR3 size: 13 residues. For the CDR3, the DNA is TGTGCCAGCAGTTCCCCTCCCGGGGGGGCCATATATTTT. It encodes CASSSPPGGAIYF.

There are many counts of this clonotype. The chain couples TRBV6-1 to TRBJ1-2; 10 bases align to TRBD1. V shed 0 bases, J shed 5 bases, and the junction held 0 bases outside the gene matches. CDR3 length: 14 residues. Germline CDR1 and CDR2: MNHNS and SASEGT. The CDR3 here is CASSEAGQGYGYTF. The DNA of the CDR3 is TGTGCCAGCAGTGAAGCGGGACAGGGGTATGGCTACACCTTC.

This sequence joins TRBV12-3 or TRBV12-4 and TRBJ2-3, with TRBD2 matching 13 bases. The CDR3 has 14 residues. Germline trimming cut 8 bases from V and 5 bases from J; bases unmatched to any gene: 4. As DNA, the CDR3 is TGTGCCAGCCTCGGACTAGCGGGAGTAGATACGCAGTATTTT. This encodes CASLGLAGVDTQYF.

This clonotype was counted only a few times. This chain links TRBV10-3 with TRBJ2-7, with 11 bases that match TRBD1. The germline gives CDR1 ENHRY, CDR2 SYGVKD. The CDR3 loop spans 15 amino acids. V lost 5 bases to trimming and J lost 1 base; unmatched junction nucleotides: 4. The CDR3 spells CAISYGQGASYEQYF. For the CDR3, the DNA is TGTGCCATCAGTTACGGACAGGGGGCATCCTACGAGCAGTACTTC.

In its sample, this clonotype was seen a few times. V and J are TRBV5-6 and TRBJ2-3, with 10 bases identical to TRBD2. V gave up 1 base and J gave up 6 bases; unmatched junction bases: 5. Per germline, CDR1 SGHDT and CDR2 YYEEEE. The CDR3 spans 15 residues. The CDR3 loop is CASSLKRGGGDTQYF. The DNA for the CDR3 is TGTGCCAGCAGCTTGAAGCGGGGGGGCGGCGATACGCAGTATTTT.

This rearrangement joins TRBV12-3 or TRBV12-4 to TRBJ1-3; TRBD1 matches at 8 bases. The CDR3 spans 15 residues. The ends lost 0 bases at V and 11 bases at J; junction bases unmatched: 9. The CDR3 loop is CASSLASGGESAIYF. For the CDR3, the DNA is TGTGCCAGCAGTTTAGCCTCAGGGGGCGAAAGCGCCATATATTTT.

The V call is TRBV20-1, the J call TRBJ2-3; 7 bases align to TRBD1. This CDR3 has 14 residues. The germline gives CDR1 DFQATT, CDR2 SNEGSKA (reference sequence). Trimming at V came to 0 bases and at J to 7 bases, leaving 7 bases not matched to a gene. CDR3 sequence reads: CSARDQRGLNTQYF. The CDR3 DNA follows: TGCAGTGCTAGAGATCAGAGGGGGCTTAATACGCAGTATTTT.

This clonotype was counted at least ten times. This sequence joins TRBV20-1 and TRBJ1-5; 7 positions match TRBD1. Per germline, CDR1 DFQATT and CDR2 SNEGSKA (reference sequence). The CDR3 runs to 15 residues. Trimming at V came to 1 base and at J to 5 bases, leaving 8 bases not matched to a gene. The CDR3: CSARAPGQTHQPQHF. CDR3 sequence (DNA): TGCAGTGCTAGAGCCCCGGGACAGACTCATCAGCCCCAGCATTTT.

This rearrangement joins TRBV7-2 to TRBJ1-6; D remains ambiguous. Trimming took off 7 bases at V and 10 bases at J, with 20 bases between the two ends. This CDR3 spans 15 amino acids. CDR1 SGHTA and CDR2 FQGNSA come from the germline V gene. The CDR3 sequence: CASTPQASPGSPLHF. In DNA form, the CDR3 reads TGTGCCAGCACCCCCCAGGCTTCCCCGGGCTCACCCCTCCACTTT.